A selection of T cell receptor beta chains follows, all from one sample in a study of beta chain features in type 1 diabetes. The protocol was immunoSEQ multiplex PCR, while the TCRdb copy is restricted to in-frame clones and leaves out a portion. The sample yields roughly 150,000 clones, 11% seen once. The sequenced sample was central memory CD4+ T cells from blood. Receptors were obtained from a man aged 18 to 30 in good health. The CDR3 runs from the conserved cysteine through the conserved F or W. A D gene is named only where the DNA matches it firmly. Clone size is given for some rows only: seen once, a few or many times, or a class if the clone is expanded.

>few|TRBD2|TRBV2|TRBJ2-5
CASSEALRGSETQYF
TGTGCCAGCAGTGAAGCGCTGCGGGGGTCGGAGACCCAGTACTTC
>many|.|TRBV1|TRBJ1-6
CTSSPDSPLHF
TGCACCAGCAGCCCAGATTCACCCCTCCACTTT
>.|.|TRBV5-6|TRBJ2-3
CASSLIGSGRGDTQYF
TGTGCCAGCAGCTTGATTGGGTCAGGGAGAGGAGATACGCAGTATTTT
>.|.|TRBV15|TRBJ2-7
CATSRDGPPRSYEQYF
TGTGCCACCAGCAGAGATGGGCCCCCCAGGTCATACGAGCAGTACTTC
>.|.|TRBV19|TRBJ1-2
CASGKATAAYGYTF
TGTGCCAGTGGGAAGGCAACCGCGGCATATGGCTACACCTTC
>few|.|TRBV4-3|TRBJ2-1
CASSQVSGKNGYEQFF
TGCGCCAGCAGCCAAGTGTCGGGAAAAAATGGGTATGAGCAGTTCTTC
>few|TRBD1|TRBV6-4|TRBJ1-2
CASSDRQGSGGYTF
TGTGCCAGCAGTGATCGACAGGGATCGGGCGGCTACACCTTC
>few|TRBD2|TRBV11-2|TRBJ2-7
CASSPPGTSKGWQYF
TGTGCCAGCAGCCCTCCCGGGACTAGTAAGGGATGGCAGTACTTC
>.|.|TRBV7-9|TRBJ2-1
CASSAIRGRYNEQFF
TGTGCCAGCAGCGCCATCAGGGGTCGGTACAATGAGCAGTTCTTC
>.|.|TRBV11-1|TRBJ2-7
CASSTPGIGQYF
TGTGCCAGCAGCACCCCAGGGATCGGGCAGTACTTC
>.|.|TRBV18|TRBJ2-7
CASSPEAGMAYEQYF
TGTGCCAGCTCACCAGAGGCAGGGATGGCCTACGAGCAGTACTTC
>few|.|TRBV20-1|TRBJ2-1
CSCAGPYDGFF
TGCAGCTGCGCCGGGCCTTACGATGGATTCTTC
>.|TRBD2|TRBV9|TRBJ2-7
CASSVNPSGQYEQYF
TGTGCCAGCAGCGTAAATCCTAGCGGGCAATACGAGCAGTACTTC
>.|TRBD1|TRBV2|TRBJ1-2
CASSEGGQGGYTF
TGTGCCAGCAGTGAAGGGGGACAGGGAGGCTACACCTTC
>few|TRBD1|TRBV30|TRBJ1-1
CAWGTGAGLGAFF
TGTGCCTGGGGGACAGGGGCGGGCCTAGGAGCTTTCTTT
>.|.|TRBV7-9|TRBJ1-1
CASSPQAFGTEAFF
TGTGCCAGCAGCCCCCAAGCATTTGGCACTGAAGCTTTCTTT
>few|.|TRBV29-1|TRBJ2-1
CSVRGGAGRNEQFF
TGCAGCGTCAGAGGCGGGGCAGGGAGGAATGAGCAGTTCTTC
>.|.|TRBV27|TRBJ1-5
CASSLRREFRYSNQPQHF
TGTGCCAGCAGTTTAAGAAGGGAATTTCGATACAGCAATCAGCCCCAGCATTTT
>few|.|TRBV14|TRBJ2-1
CASSQERAAGQFF
TGTGCCAGCAGCCAAGAACGGGCGGCAGGACAGTTCTTC
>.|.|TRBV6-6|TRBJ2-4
CASTTDSKNIQYF
TGTGCCAGCACCACGGACAGCAAAAACATTCAGTACTTC
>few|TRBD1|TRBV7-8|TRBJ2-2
CASSPRDRGGGELFF
TGTGCCAGCAGCCCCCGGGACAGGGGCGGCGGGGAGCTGTTTTTT
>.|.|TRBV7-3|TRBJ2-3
CASSLTGTSTDTQYF
TGTGCCAGCAGCTTAACAGGGACTAGCACAGATACGCAGTATTTT
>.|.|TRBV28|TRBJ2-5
CASKLGTEQETQYF
TGTGCCAGCAAACTAGGGACGGAGCAAGAGACCCAGTACTTC
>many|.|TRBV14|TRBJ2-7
CASSQEHYEQYF
TGTGCCAGCAGCCAAGAACACTACGAGCAGTACTTC
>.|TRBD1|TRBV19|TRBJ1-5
CASTVRGRDSNQPQHF
TGTGCCAGTACGGTCAGGGGGCGTGATAGCAATCAGCCCCAGCATTTT
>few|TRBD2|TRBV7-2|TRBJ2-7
CASSSELAGGEQYF
TGTGCCAGCAGCTCCGAACTAGCGGGAGGCGAGCAGTACTTC
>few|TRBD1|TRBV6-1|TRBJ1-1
CASSDDRGHTEAFF
TGTGCCAGCAGTGACGACAGGGGACACACTGAAGCTTTCTTT
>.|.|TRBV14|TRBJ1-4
CASSRTINEKLFF
TGTGCCAGCAGCCGGACGATCAATGAAAAACTGTTTTTT
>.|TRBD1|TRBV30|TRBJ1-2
CAWTLTGGNYGYTF
TGTGCCTGGACTCTGACAGGGGGTAACTATGGCTACACCTTC
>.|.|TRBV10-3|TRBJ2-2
CAISNTGELFF
TGTGCCATCAGCAACACCGGGGAGCTGTTTTTT
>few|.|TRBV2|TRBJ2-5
CASRGSETQYF
TGTGCCAGCAGAGGGTCCGAGACCCAGTACTTC
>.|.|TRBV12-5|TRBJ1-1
CATKGGGTEAFF
TGTGCTACTAAGGGAGGAGGCACTGAAGCTTTCTTT
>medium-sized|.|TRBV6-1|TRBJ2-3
CACHDLVGYTDTQYF
TGTGCCTGCCATGACCTGGTCGGTTACACAGATACGCAGTATTTT
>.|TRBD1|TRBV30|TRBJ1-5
CAWTGQGRGIYQPQHF
TGTGCCTGGACTGGACAGGGGCGGGGTATCTATCAGCCCCAGCATTTT
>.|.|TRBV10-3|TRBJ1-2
CAISESSPWDYGYTF
TGTGCCATCAGTGAGTCGAGTCCCTGGGACTATGGCTACACCTTC
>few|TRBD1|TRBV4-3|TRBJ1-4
CASSLQGQSEKLFF
TGCGCCAGCAGCCTGCAGGGACAGTCTGAAAAACTGTTTTTT
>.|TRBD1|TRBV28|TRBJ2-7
CASSVGQGTYEQYF
TGTGCCAGCAGTGTCGGACAGGGTACCTACGAGCAGTACTTC
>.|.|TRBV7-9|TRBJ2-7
CASSLGSLTDEQYF
TGTGCCAGCAGCTTAGGTTCCCTAACCGACGAGCAGTACTTC
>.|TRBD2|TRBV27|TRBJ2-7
CASSFDRGQVRLAGGYEQYF
TGTGCCAGCAGTTTCGACAGGGGCCAGGTTCGACTAGCGGGAGGCTACGAGCAGTACTTC
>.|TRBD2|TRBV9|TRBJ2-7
CASSARAGVGSEQYF
TGTGCCAGCAGCGCGCGGGCGGGAGTAGGGAGCGAGCAGTACTTC
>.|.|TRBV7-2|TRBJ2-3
CASSLLGRVLSTDTQYF
TGTGCCAGCAGCTTACTTGGTAGGGTCCTCAGCACAGATACGCAGTATTTT
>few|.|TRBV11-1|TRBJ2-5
CASSRGDNQETQYF
TGTGCCAGCAGCCGCGGGGATAACCAAGAGACCCAGTACTTC
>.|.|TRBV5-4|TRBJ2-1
CASSFSENEQFF
TGTGCCAGCAGCTTTTCAGAGAATGAGCAGTTCTTC
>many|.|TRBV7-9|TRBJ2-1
CASSFQNEQFF
TGTGCCAGCAGCTTCCAAAATGAGCAGTTCTTC
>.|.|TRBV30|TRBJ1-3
CAWSVAGSSGNTIYF
TGTGCCTGGAGTGTGGCGGGGAGCTCTGGAAACACCATATATTTT
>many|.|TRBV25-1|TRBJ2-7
CASSERGRGTGQYF
TGTGCCAGCAGTGAACGCGGCAGGGGTACCGGGCAGTACTTC
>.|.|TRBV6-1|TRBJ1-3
CASRKSSSGNTIYF
TGTGCCAGCAGGAAGTCTAGCTCTGGAAACACCATATATTTT
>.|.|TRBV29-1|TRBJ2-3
CSDERLASPTDTQYF
TGCAGCGATGAAAGGCTAGCAAGCCCCACAGATACGCAGTATTTT
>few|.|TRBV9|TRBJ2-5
CASSPQGNGETQYF
TGTGCCAGCAGCCCGCAGGGAAATGGGGAGACCCAGTACTTC
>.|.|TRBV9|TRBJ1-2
CASSFRVDYGYTF
TGTGCCAGCAGCTTCAGGGTGGACTATGGCTACACCTTC
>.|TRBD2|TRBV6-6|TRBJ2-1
CASSYNLAGTYEQFF
TGTGCCAGCAGTTACAACCTAGCGGGGACCTATGAGCAGTTCTTC